This record covers a single TCR beta chain. This sample is part of a study of blood T cell repertoires in COVID-19. The overall study: Collection of acute and convalescent COVID-19 samples took place in the United States, Italy and Spain. Nucleic acid was either cDNA or gDNA, and it came from T cells, B-cell-depleted T cells, or PBMCs.

Some clones are missing from TCRdb's copy, which holds only in-frame ones; the method was immunoSEQ multiplex PCR. Found here are some 130,000 clones, around 78% of them singletons; the top ten hold 11%. The CDR3 is made up of 15 amino acids. The V segment lost 0 bases and the J segment 3 bases; nucleotides outside the gene matches: 4. Per germline, CDR1 MNHEY and CDR2 SVGAGI. This chain connects TRBV6-5 to TRBJ2-7; TRBD2 matches 8 bases. The sequenced sample consisted of peripheral blood. The sequence derives from a human donor in a cohort sampled during active COVID-19. The CDR3 sequence is CASSYSRGEGYEQYF. The CDR3 DNA follows: TGTGCCAGCAGTTACTCGCGGGGGGAAGGCTACGAGCAGTACTTC.